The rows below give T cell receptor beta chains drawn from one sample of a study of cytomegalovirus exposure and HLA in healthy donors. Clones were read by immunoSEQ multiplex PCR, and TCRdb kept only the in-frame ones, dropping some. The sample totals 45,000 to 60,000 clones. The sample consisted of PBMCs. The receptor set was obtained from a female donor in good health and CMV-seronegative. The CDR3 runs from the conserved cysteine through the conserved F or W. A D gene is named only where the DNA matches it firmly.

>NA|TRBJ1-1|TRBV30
TGTGCCTGGAGTGTAGTCAGGGGCACTGAAGCTTTCTTT
CAWSVVRGTEAFF
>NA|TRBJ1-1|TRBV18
TGTGCCAGCTCACTACAGTTCGGGACTGAAGATTTCTTT
CASSLQFGTEDFF
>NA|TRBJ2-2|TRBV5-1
TGCGCCAGCACAGGAGGATATCCGTACACCGGGGAGCTGTTTTTT
CASTGGYPYTGELFF
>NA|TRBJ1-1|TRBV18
TGTGCCAGCTCACCCAACAGGGAAACTGAAGCTTTCTTT
CASSPNRETEAFF
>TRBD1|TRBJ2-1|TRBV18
TGTGCCAGCTCATCGGACAGGGGGCTTTTGGATGAGCAGTTCTTC
CASSSDRGLLDEQFF
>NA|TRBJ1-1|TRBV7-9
TGTGCCAGCAGCTTAGACCTGGTGGCAGCTTTCTTT
CASSLDLVAAFF
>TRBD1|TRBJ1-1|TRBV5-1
TGCGCCAGCCAACAGGGGATGAACACTGAAGCTTTCTTT
CASQQGMNTEAFF
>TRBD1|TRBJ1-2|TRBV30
TGTGCCTGGATTAAGAAGGCAGGGGGTAGCTATGGCTACACCTTC
CAWIKKAGGSYGYTF
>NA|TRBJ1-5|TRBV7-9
TGTGCCAGCAGCTTAGGAGGAGGGAGTCAGCCCCAGCATTTT
CASSLGGGSQPQHF
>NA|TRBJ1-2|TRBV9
TGTGCCAGCAGCGTAGGCCCTGGATTACAGGGCTCAGGGGACTATGGCTACACCTTC
CASSVGPGLQGSGDYGYTF
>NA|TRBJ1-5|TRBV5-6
TGTGCCAGCAGAAAATACAGGGCTCCTCAGCCCCAGCATTTT
CASRKYRAPQPQHF
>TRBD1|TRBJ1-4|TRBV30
TGTGCCTGGAGTAGACAGGGTGAGGAAAAACTGTTTTTT
CAWSRQGEEKLFF
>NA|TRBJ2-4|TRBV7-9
TGTGCCAGCAGCTTATGGCGGAGTGAAGACAAAAACATTCAGTACTTC
CASSLWRSEDKNIQYF
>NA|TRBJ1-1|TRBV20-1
TGCAGTGCAGGGGAGAACACTGAAGCTTTCTTT
CSAGENTEAFF
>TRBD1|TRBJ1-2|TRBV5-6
TGTGCCAGCAGAACCGACAGGGCCTATGGCTACACCTTC
CASRTDRAYGYTF
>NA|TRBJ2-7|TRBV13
TGTGCCAGCAGCTTAGGATGGGGGGGCCTCGAGCAGTACTTC
CASSLGWGGLEQYF
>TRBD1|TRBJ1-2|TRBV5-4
TGTGCCAGCAGCTCACTCCGGGACAGGGATGGCTACACCTTC
CASSSLRDRDGYTF
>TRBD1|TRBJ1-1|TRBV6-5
TGTGCCAGCGGGCGAGGGGGCCCCGGGTCGACTGAAGCTTTCTTT
CASGRGGPGSTEAFF
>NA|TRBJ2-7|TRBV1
TGCACCAGCAGCCAAGACCTCCCGGGACAGGGGTGCCACGAGCAGTACTTC
CTSSQDLPGQGCHEQYF
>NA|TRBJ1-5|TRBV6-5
TGTGCCAGCAGTTACGTCAATAGCAATCAGCCCCAGCATTTT
CASSYVNSNQPQHF
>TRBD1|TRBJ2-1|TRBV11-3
TGTGCCAGCAGGGGACAGGGGCCCTCCTACAATGAGCAGTTCTTC
CASRGQGPSYNEQFF
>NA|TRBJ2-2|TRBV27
TGTGCCAGCAGTTTTCGCGCAGGGGCCACCGGGGAGCTGTTTTTT
CASSFRAGATGELFF
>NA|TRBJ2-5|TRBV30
TGTGCCTGGAGTCCGGGTCGGCGGGAGACCCAGTACTTC
CAWSPGRRETQYF
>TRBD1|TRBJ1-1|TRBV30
TGTGCCTGGAGACTGAGGGACAGACGGAACACTGAAGCTTTCTTT
CAWRLRDRRNTEAFF